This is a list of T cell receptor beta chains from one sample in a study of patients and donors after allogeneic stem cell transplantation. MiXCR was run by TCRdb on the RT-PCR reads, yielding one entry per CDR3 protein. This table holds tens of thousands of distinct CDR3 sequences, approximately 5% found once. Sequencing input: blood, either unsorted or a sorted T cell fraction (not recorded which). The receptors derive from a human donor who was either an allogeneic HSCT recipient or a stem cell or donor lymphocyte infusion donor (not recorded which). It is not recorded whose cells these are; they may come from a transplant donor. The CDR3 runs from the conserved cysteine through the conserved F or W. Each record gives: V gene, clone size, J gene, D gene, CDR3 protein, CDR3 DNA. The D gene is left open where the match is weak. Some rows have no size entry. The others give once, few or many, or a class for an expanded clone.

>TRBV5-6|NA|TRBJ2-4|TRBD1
CASSLRQGGNIQYF
TGTGCCAGCAGCTTGCGACAGGGGGGAAACATTCAGTACTTC
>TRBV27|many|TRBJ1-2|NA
CASSSPSGRSGNGYTF
TGTGCCAGCAGTTCACCCTCAGGGCGCTCTGGGAATGGCTACACCTTC
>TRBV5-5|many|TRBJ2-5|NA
CASSGETQYF
TGTGCCAGCAGCGGTGAGACCCAGTACTTC
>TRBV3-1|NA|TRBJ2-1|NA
CASSQGLARGGEQFF
TGTGCCAGCAGCCAAGGGCTAGCGAGAGGGGGTGAGCAGTTCTTC
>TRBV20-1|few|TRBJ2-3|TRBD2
CSARFTGGPADTQYF
TGCAGTGCTAGATTCACGGGAGGGCCTGCAGATACGCAGTATTTT
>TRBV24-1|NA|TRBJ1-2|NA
CATSDGTKSGYTF
TGTGCCACCAGTGATGGGACAAAAAGTGGCTACACCTTC
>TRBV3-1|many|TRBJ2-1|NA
CASSQGPGGENEQFF
TGTGCCAGCAGCCAAGGCCCGGGGGGCGAGAATGAGCAGTTCTTC
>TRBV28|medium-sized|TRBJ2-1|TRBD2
CASSLGLAGGMKQFF
TGTGCCAGCAGTTTAGGTCTAGCGGGAGGAATGAAGCAGTTCTTC
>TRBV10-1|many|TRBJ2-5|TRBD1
CASSQRGTGMETQYF
TGCGCCAGCAGTCAGAGAGGGACAGGGATGGAGACCCAGTACTTC
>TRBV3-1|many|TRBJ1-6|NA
CASSPFLNSPLHF
TGTGCCAGCAGTCCCTTTTTAAATTCACCCCTCCACTTT
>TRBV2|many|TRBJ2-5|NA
CASREQVGGQETQYF
TGTGCCAGCAGGGAACAGGTTGGGGGCCAAGAGACCCAGTACTTC
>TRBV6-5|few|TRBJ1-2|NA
CASSYDRPPYGYTF
TGTGCCAGCAGTTACGACAGGCCGCCCTATGGCTACACCTTC
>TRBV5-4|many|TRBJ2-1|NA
CASSWEGEQFF
TGTGCCAGCAGCTGGGAAGGTGAGCAGTTCTTC
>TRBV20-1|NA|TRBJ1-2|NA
CSASGAYGYTF
TGCAGTGCTAGTGGGGCCTATGGCTACACCTTC
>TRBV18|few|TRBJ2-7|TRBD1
CASSPGTGGGEQYF
TGTGCCAGCTCACCCGGGACAGGGGGCGGGGAGCAGTACTTC
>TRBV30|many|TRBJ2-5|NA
CAWSRQVKETQYF
TGTGCCTGGAGTCGGCAGGTGAAAGAGACCCAGTACTTC
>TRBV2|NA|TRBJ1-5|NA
CASSMSVRKPNSNQPQHF
TGTGCCAGCAGTATGTCGGTCCGAAAACCTAATAGCAATCAGCCCCAGCATTTT
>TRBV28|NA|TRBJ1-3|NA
CASSLFGEEGYTIYF
TGTGCCAGCAGTTTATTCGGGGAGGAGGGTTACACCATATATTTT
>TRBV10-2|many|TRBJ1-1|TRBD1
CASGTGAEAFF
TGCGCCAGCGGTACAGGGGCTGAAGCTTTCTTT
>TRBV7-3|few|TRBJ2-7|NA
CASSLEQGYEQYF
TGTGCCAGCAGCTTAGAACAGGGATACGAGCAGTACTTC
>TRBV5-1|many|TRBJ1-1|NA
CASSLDTGSRTFF
TGCGCCAGCAGCTTAGACACAGGGTCTAGGACTTTCTTT
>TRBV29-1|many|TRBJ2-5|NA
CSAKNTREETQYF
TGCAGCGCCAAAAACACTAGGGAAGAGACCCAGTACTTC
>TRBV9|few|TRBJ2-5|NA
CASSPHQGSRETQYF
TGTGCCAGCAGCCCACACCAGGGATCGAGGGAGACCCAGTACTTC
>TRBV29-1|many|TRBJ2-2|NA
CSVSRGGTGELFF
TGCAGCGTTTCGAGGGGAGGAACCGGGGAGCTGTTTTTT
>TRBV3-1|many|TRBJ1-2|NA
CASSQGTVLANYGYTF
TGTGCCAGCAGCCAAGGGACCGTCTTAGCTAACTATGGCTACACCTTC
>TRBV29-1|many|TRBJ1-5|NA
CSVGNYNQPQHF
TGCAGCGTGGGAAATTACAATCAGCCCCAGCATTTT
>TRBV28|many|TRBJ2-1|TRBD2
CASALGLAGVRYNEQFF
TGTGCCAGCGCCCTGGGACTAGCGGGAGTACGATACAATGAGCAGTTCTTC